The rows below give T cell receptor beta chains drawn from one sample of a study of CXCR3-negative and CXCR3-positive naive CD8 T cells. TCRdb reprocessed the 5' RACE reads and reports one entry per CDR3 protein, with no DNA. The sample features around 140,000 distinct CDR3 sequences, with about 0.3% in its top ten. Source material: naive CXCR3- CD8+ T cells from blood. These receptors were collected from a human donor in good health. Some clones in this sample may be carry-over from other donors' samples. CDR3s include the opening cysteine and the closing phenylalanine or tryptophan.

v_call: TRBV27; j_call: TRBJ2-7; cdr3_aa: CASRDPGLYEQYF
v_call: TRBV14; j_call: TRBJ2-1; cdr3_aa: CASSQASSYNQQFF
v_call: TRBV10-1; j_call: TRBJ1-1; cdr3_aa: CASSESGQARGGFF
v_call: TRBV14; j_call: TRBJ1-1; cdr3_aa: CASSPPAGVEAFF
v_call: TRBV6-5; j_call: TRBJ2-1; cdr3_aa: CASSNTESSYNEQFF
v_call: TRBV28; j_call: TRBJ2-2; cdr3_aa: CASRQIGAGEWTGELFF
v_call: TRBV27; j_call: TRBJ2-7; cdr3_aa: CASSLTPSGYYEQYF
v_call: TRBV10-1; j_call: TRBJ2-1; cdr3_aa: CASSEFAADGGSLDSEQFF
v_call: TRBV4-1; j_call: TRBJ2-1; cdr3_aa: CASSHPPSPHPGNEQFF
v_call: TRBV27; j_call: TRBJ2-7; cdr3_aa: CASSFGQESSYEQYF
v_call: TRBV4-1; j_call: TRBJ1-1; cdr3_aa: CASSQVGQGTEAFF
v_call: TRBV28; j_call: TRBJ2-5; cdr3_aa: CASSLMSRQETQYF
v_call: TRBV12-3/TRBV12-4; j_call: TRBJ2-2; cdr3_aa: CASSFPNGLAGEANTGELFF
v_call: TRBV15; j_call: TRBJ1-5; cdr3_aa: CATSSTHSNQPQHF
v_call: TRBV7-8; j_call: TRBJ2-7; cdr3_aa: CASSLGLRGEQYF
v_call: TRBV29-1; j_call: TRBJ2-5; cdr3_aa: CSVVVVGQPETQYF